This T cell receptor beta chain was captured by sequencing in a study of T cell responses to AZD1222 COVID-19 vaccine listed by TCRdb under 2021. Background on the whole study: Because spike-specific TCR depth and breadth did not differ between the two schedules, AZD1222 recipients who got a second dose at roughly 4 weeks were pooled with those who got a second dose at roughly 12 weeks. A total of just over 230 trial participants underwent TCR sequencing, of whom 200 to 220 had received two doses of AZD1222 and roughly 26 had received two doses of the MenACWY control vaccine. Trial participants were enrolled by age into subgroups of 18-55, 56-69 and 70-plus years, and around 150, 28 and 57 TCR-sequenced participants, respectively, were included in these subgroups. The paper as a whole reports these results and caveats: Participants were mostly white British and included more females than males, and it was suggested by the authors that clonal diversity may have been underestimated. After two AZD1222 doses, both the breadth and the depth of spike-specific TCRs were significantly higher than at day 0 and than in MenACWY recipients. The 56-69-year group was small, and its depth increase did not reach significance, likely because of low power. Because no day 14 peak-response samples were available, the repertoires could be characterized only after the peak T cell response. Reportedly, almost half of the unique spike-specific TCRs recognized epitopes lying outside the regions that are mutated in the B.1.351 and B.1.1.7 variants. Conclusions about previously exposed vaccinees are limited because only six or seven AZD1222 recipients were SARS-CoV-2 seropositive at baseline. CD4 TCRs associated with the vaccine covered the entire spike protein, and the dominant responses were in regions 160-218 and 743-854.

This clone was recorded a few times. Its cognate antigen has yet to be identified. No base-level quality is on record; no much larger clone is a single base apart. The time point label, as the study defines it: baseline before first vaccination. The vaccinee samples were drawn from two UK trials, COV001 and COV002, one of which was a single-blind randomized controlled phase 2/3 trial testing AZD1222 (ChAdOx1 nCoV-19) in healthy adults. For TCRbeta chain sequencing, PBMC samples were collected from trial participants at day 0 and at day 28 after the second dose. Its CDR3 holds 15 amino acids, cysteine through phenylalanine. Only CDR3 DNA is held: 45 bases, read in frame from base 1. The germline V end is reduced by 3 bases and the J end by 4 bases; junction bases left unmatched: 7. CDR1 and CDR2, per the germline V gene (reference sequence), are GTSNPN and SVGIG. The CDR3 regions of human TCRbeta chains were analyzed by immunosequencing. Turning to the authors' computational methods: TCRs in the repertoires were compared against a reference library of SARS-CoV-2-specific TCRs that had been generated with the MIRA antigen-specificity platform. Breadth was defined as the fraction of unique TCRs that were SARS-CoV-2-associated. Depth was defined as the fraction of total T cells that were SARS-CoV-2-associated. Each spike-specific TCR was assigned to its reactive spike region and to a CD4 or CD8 class using the MIRA data. Log10-transformed breadth and depth values were compared by one-way ANOVA with Sidak's multiple comparisons tests. This immuneACCESS table, as held by TCRdb, lists in-frame sequences with V and J called but not all clones. Of the missing ones, under half trace to an unresolved V gene in checked studies; the others have no known cause. The V and J calls and clone size were taken over from that table, and D and trimming were inferred from the DNA. The sample contains more than 90,000 clones, 87% of them found a single time. More than 15% of the sample lies in the top ten.

The source material was peripheral blood, sampled on day 0 of AZD1222 vaccination. The V and J genes are TRBV30 and TRBJ1-2; 11 bases in the junction line up with TRBD1. The sequence came from an adult in good health. The CDR3 protein: CAWSPGTGGSYGYTF. The nucleotide sequence is TGTGCCTGGAGCCCCGGGACAGGGGGTTCCTATGGCTACACCTTC.